This T cell receptor (beta chain) was observed in a study of glioma-infiltrating T cells after dendritic cell vaccination. Turning to the study itself: Samples are from glioblastoma patients in Phase I and II dendritic cell vaccine trials. Between about 2002 and 2013, patients got autologous tumor lysate-pulsed dendritic cell vaccines.

The table came from immunoSEQ multiplex PCR; TCRdb's copy has only in-frame clones and leaves some out. This table has some 70,000 clones, 75% to 90% appearing once. Germline CDR1 and CDR2: SGHNT and YYREEE (reference sequence). The CDR3 sequence is 14 residues long. Trimming removed 6 bases from V and 0 bases from J, with 13 bases in between. The specimen comprised blood, sampled before dendritic cell vaccination. The TCR comes from a human donor with glioblastoma. The gene calls are TRBV5-4 and TRBJ2-7; the D gene is possibly TRBD2 (6 bases). The DNA of the CDR3 is TGTGCCAGCACCGCCGGGGGTAGCTCCTACGAGCAGTACTTC. Amino acid sequence: CASTAGGSSYEQYF.